The 5 T cell receptor beta chains below all came from one sample that was sequenced in a study of blood T cell repertoires in COVID-19. Produced via immunoSEQ multiplex PCR; TCRdb's table is partial and in-frame only. Here the sample spans some 100,000 clones, just over 85% being singletons. The sequencing input was PBMCs or T cells enriched from blood (not recorded which). These receptors were taken from a woman aged 50 to 60 who had recovered from COVID-19.

J is TRBJ2-1 and V is TRBV2; TRBD2 matches at 7 bases. Unmatched junction bases numbered 7, after V lost 8 bases and J lost 0 bases. The CDR3 is made up of 15 amino acids. Germline V gene sequence: CDR1 SNHLY, CDR2 FYNNEI. Here the CDR3 DNA reads TGTGCCAGCGATCTAGCGGAGAGCTCCTACAATGAGCAGTTCTTC. Amino acid sequence: CASDLAESSYNEQFF.

J is TRBJ2-3 and V is TRBV4-1; TRBD2 aligns across 7 bases. CDR1 and CDR2 (germline): MGHRA, YSYEKL. The J segment lost 4 bases and the V segment lost 0 bases, leaving 1 base of the junction unmatched. The CDR3 is made up of 14 amino acids. The CDR3 protein is CASSQEGGSDTQYF. CDR3 nucleotides: TGCGCCAGCAGCCAAGAGGGGGGGTCAGATACGCAGTATTTT.

The CDR3 sequence: CASRVYGGTGELFF. CDR3 in DNA: TGTGCCAGCAGGGTTTATGGAGGCACCGGGGAGCTGTTTTTT. This chain links TRBV27 with TRBJ2-2; TRBD2 is a possible D gene (5 bases). Germline-derived CDR1 and CDR2 are MNHEY and SMNVEV (reference sequence). CDR3 length equals 14 residues. Trimming pared 6 bases from V and 4 bases from J, leaving 12 bases between.

The DNA of the CDR3 is TGTGCCAGCAGTTTAATAGCGGGAGCGTACGAGCAGTACTTC. It specifies CASSLIAGAYEQYF. The gene calls are TRBV28 and TRBJ2-7, with 9 positions matching TRBD2. The V and J ends lost 2 bases and 4 bases, in that order; junction bases with no gene match: 3. Germline CDR1 reads MDHEN; CDR2 reads SYDVKM. This CDR3 is built from 14 residues.

The rearrangement links TRBV7-9 to TRBJ1-4, with unresolved D. Germline CDR1 reads SEHNR; CDR2 reads FQNEAQ (reference sequence). This CDR3 comprises 16 residues. Trimming cost V 1 base and J 0 bases, with 9 bases left between them. CDR3 sequence (DNA): TGTGCCAGCAGCTTAGTAGGCGGGGCAACTAATGAAAAACTGTTTTTT. Its protein product is CASSLVGGATNEKLFF.